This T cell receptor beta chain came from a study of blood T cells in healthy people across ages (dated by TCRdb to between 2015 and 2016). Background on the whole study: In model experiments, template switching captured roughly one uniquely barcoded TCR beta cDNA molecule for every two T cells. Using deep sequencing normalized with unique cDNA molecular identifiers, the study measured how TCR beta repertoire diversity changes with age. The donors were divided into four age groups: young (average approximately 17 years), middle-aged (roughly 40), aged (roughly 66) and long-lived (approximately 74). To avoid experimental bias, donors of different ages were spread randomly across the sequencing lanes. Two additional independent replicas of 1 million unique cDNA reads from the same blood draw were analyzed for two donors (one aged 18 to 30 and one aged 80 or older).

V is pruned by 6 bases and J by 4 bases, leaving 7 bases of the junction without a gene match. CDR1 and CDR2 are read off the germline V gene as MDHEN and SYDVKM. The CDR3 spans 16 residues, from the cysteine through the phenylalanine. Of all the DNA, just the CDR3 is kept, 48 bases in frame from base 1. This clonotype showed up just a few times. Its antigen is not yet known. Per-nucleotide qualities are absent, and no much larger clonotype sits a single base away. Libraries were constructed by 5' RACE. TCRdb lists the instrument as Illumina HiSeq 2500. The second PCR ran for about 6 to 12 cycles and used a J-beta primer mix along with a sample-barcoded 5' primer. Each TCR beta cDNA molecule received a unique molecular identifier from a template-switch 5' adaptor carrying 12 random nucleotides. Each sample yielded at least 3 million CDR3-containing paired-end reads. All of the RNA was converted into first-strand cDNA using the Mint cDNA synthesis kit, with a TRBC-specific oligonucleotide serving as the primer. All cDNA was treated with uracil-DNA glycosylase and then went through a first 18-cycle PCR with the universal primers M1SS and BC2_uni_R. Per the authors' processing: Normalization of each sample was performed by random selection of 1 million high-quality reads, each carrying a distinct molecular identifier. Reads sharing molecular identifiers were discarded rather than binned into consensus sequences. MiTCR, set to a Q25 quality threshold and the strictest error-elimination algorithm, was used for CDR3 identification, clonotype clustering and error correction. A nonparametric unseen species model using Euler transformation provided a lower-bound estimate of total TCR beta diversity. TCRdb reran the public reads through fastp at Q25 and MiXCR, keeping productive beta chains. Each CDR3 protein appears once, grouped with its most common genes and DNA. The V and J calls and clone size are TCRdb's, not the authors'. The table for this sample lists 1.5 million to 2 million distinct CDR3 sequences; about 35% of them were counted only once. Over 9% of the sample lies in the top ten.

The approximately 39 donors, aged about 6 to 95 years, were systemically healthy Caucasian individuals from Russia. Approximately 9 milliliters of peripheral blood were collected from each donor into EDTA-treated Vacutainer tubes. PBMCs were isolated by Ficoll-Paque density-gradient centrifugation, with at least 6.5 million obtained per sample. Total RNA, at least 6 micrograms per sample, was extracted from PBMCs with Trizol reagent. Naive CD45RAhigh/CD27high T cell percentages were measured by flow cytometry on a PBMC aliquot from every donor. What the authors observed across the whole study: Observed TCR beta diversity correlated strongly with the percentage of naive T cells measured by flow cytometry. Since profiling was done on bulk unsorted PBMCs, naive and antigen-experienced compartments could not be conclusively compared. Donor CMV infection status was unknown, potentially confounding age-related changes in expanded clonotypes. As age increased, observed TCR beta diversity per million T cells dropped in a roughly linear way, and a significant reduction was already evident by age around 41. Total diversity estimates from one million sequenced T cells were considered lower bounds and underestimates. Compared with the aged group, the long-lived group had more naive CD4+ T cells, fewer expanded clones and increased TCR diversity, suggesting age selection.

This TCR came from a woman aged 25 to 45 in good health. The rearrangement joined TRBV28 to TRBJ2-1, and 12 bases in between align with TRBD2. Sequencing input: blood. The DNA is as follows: TGTGCCAGCAGCACGACTAGCGGGAGTTGGTACAATGAGCAGTTCTTC. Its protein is CASSTTSGSWYNEQFF.